This T cell receptor beta chain came from a study of OX40 agonist ivuxolimab in advanced cancers. Turning to the study itself: Three individuals attained partial responses, comprising one hepatocellular carcinoma case and two cutaneous melanoma cases.

The CDR3 sequence is 16 residues long. V lost 7 bases, J lost 1 base, and 8 bases stayed unmatched. The germline gives CDR1 LNHDA, CDR2 SQIVND (reference sequence). The assay was immunoSEQ multiplex PCR, and TCRdb's table has in-frame clones only and misses some. Of more than 85,000 clones in the sample, 90% were seen once. The clonotype was recovered from an adult with an advanced solid tumor such as melanoma, head and neck, liver or kidney cancer. The gene calls are TRBV19 and TRBJ1-5, with 9 bases lining up with TRBD1. Sequencing used CD4+ or CD8+ T cells sorted from blood, obtained in a trial of the OX40 agonist ivuxolimab. This chain's CDR3 is CASTPGTGRSNQPQHF. Here the CDR3 DNA reads TGTGCCAGTACCCCGGGGACAGGGAGGAGCAATCAGCCCCAGCATTTT.